This T cell receptor (beta chain) was recorded in a study of regulatory T cells in long-lasting Graves disease. Notes on the study in general: Reduced TCR diversity was observed in persistent Graves' patients versus newly diagnosed patients.

This clonotype occurred a few times. What it recognizes is unknown. Assembly of TCR beta libraries relied on iRepertoire HTBI primers together with Arm-PCR of CDR3 regions. TCRdb processed the multiplex PCR reads anew with MiXCR; each CDR3 protein has one entry. The data show fewer than 350,000 distinct CDR3 sequences, with roughly 18% seen just once and about two fifths held by the top ten. The CDR3 spans 14 residues. The V gene lost 4 bases and the J gene lost 8 bases, with 14 bases spanning the gap. Germline V lookup: CDR1 MNHEY, CDR2 SMNVEV (reference sequence). Time point meaning: newly diagnosed GD, antithyroid drugs for less than 3 months. The TCR library used RNA extracted from PBMCs.

The input for sequencing was peripheral blood mononuclear cells (PBMCs), taken at new diagnosis, from a patient treated with antithyroid drugs. The receptor comes from a female donor with Graves disease. The V call is TRBV27, the J call TRBJ1-4, with D unclear. The chain's CDR3 is CASSSAGQNEKLFF. CDR3 DNA sequence: TGTGCCAGCAGTTCAGCGGGCCAAAACGAAAAACTGTTTTTT.